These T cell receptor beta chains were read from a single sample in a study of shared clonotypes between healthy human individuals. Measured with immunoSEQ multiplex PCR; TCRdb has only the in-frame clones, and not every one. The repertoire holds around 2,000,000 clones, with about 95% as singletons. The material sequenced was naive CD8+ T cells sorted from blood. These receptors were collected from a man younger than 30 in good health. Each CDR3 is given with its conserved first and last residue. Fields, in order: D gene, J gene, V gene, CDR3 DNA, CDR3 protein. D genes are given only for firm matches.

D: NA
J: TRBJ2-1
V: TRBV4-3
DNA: TGCGCCAGCAGCCTCGCATTGGCGGAGTTTAGGGATGAGCAGTTCTTC
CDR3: CASSLALAEFRDEQFF

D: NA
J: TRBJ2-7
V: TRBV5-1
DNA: TGCGCCACCCCTGGGGGCAGGAGTCGCTCCTACGAGCAGTACTTC
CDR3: CATPGGRSRSYEQYF

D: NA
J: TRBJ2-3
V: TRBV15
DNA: TGTGCCACCAGCAGAGATGGGGTGAAGAGCACAGATACGCAGTATTTT
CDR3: CATSRDGVKSTDTQYF

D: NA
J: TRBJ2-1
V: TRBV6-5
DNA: TGTGCCAGCGCGATGGCTAGCTCCTACAATGAGCAGTTCTTC
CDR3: CASAMASSYNEQFF

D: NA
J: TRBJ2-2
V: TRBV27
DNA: TGTGCCAGCAGTTTTAGGAACACCGGGGAGCTGTTTTTT
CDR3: CASSFRNTGELFF

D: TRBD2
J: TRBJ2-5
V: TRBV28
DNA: TGTGCCAGCAGTTTAAGGCCTAGCGGGGTGGTAGAGACCCAGTACTTC
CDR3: CASSLRPSGVVETQYF

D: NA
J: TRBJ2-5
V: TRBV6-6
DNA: TGTGCCAGCAGTTACAGGATCGGGGGTGGGGAGACCCAGTACTTC
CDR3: CASSYRIGGGETQYF

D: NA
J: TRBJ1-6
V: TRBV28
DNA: TGTGCCAGCAGGGTGAGGGGGGGGCGGTTTTCACCCCTCCACTTT
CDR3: CASRVRGGRFSPLHF

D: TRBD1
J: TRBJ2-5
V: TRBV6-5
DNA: TGTGCCAGCAGCACGACCTTGGGACAGGGAGAGACCCAGTACTTC
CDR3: CASSTTLGQGETQYF

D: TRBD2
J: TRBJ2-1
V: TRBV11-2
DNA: TGTGCCAGCAGCTTAGATCCAGGCTGGGGACTAGCGGGAGGCTACAATGAGCAGTTCTTC
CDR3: CASSLDPGWGLAGGYNEQFF